The entry that follows covers one T cell receptor beta chain sequence. Its target is unknown. These data belong to a study of shared clonotypes between healthy human individuals. Study-level information: Ranging from 18 to 49 in age, donors were a couple of women and three men.

Notes on the study in general: Around 5.4% of naive CD4 clonotypes were common to four donors. It was the non-shared clonotypes that had lower generation probabilities than clonotypes shared by all four donors. Estimated richness was generally greater in naive than memory subsets.

The repertoire was sequenced with immunoSEQ multiplex PCR; TCRdb's copy has only in-frame clones and lacks some. The sample carries around 1.9 million clones, about 93% recorded once. The CDR3 is 14 residues long. Trimming shortened V by 2 bases and J by 8 bases, and 12 bases separated the two germline ends. Germline CDR1 and CDR2: MNHNS and SASEGT. CD45RO-negative CD8 cells positively selected for CCR7 made up the naive population, which excluded terminally differentiated effector memory CD45RA+ cells. The receptor's source is a man between 18 and 35 years old in good health. Some clones in this sample may be carry-over from other donors' samples. The chain uses TRBV6-1 and TRBJ2-2; TRBD1 or TRBD2 may be the D gene (5 bases each). Sequencing was performed on naive CD8+ T cells from PBMCs. The CDR3 DNA follows: TGTGCCAGCAGTGAACGGGACCGTGCAGGGGAGCTGTTTTTT. This codes for CASSERDRAGELFF.